A selection of T cell receptor beta chains follows, all from one sample in a study of blood T cell repertoires in COVID-19. Repertoires were generated with immunoSEQ multiplex PCR, while TCRdb's copy carries only in-frame clones and drops some. The table has 310,000 or so clones, 80% to 95% seen once. Material: PBMCs or T cells enriched from blood (not recorded which). The source of these receptors is a woman aged 25 to 39 who had recovered from COVID-19. CDR3s include the opening cysteine and the closing phenylalanine or tryptophan. A D gene is named only where the DNA matches it firmly. Size is stated for part of the rows, as once, few or many counts, or as a class when the clone is expanded.

J gene,V gene,D gene,clone size,CDR3 protein,CDR3 DNA
TRBJ2-7,TRBV30,-,-,CAWSAIQAHEQYF,TGTGCCTGGAGTGCCATCCAGGCCCACGAGCAGTACTTC
TRBJ2-1,TRBV12-3/TRBV12-4,-,-,CASSLPGLRILF,TGTGCCAGCAGTCTCCCGGGACTCCGGATCCTCTTC
TRBJ1-1,TRBV10-3,-,few,CAISERAGNTEAFF,TGTGCCATCAGTGAAAGAGCGGGGAACACTGAAGCTTTCTTT
TRBJ1-5,TRBV28,-,-,CASSLSPGFGNQPQHF,TGTGCCAGCAGTTTATCGCCCGGGTTCGGCAATCAGCCCCAGCATTTT
TRBJ1-2,TRBV2,TRBD1,-,CARRVRDRDYGYTF,TGTGCCAGACGCGTACGGGACAGGGACTATGGCTACACCTTC
TRBJ1-2,TRBV30,TRBD1,-,CAWTDRFGGYTF,TGTGCCTGGACGGACAGGTTTGGAGGCTACACCTTC
TRBJ2-5,TRBV5-1,-,once,CASSPTSQETQYF,TGCGCCAGCAGCCCGACTAGCCAAGAGACCCAGTACTTC
TRBJ1-3,TRBV28,-,once,CASRHQGSGNTIYF,TGTGCCAGCAGGCACCAGGGCTCTGGAAACACCATATATTTT
TRBJ2-1,TRBV7-3,-,-,CASSLNPGSSYNEQFF,TGTGCCAGCAGCTTAAACCCGGGTAGCTCCTACAATGAGCAGTTCTTC
TRBJ2-7,TRBV27,TRBD1,-,CASSLSSGQGSRAQYF,TGTGCCAGCAGTTTATCGTCGGGACAGGGTAGTCGGGCGCAGTACTTC
TRBJ2-5,TRBV9,-,-,CASSPQHATEETQYF,TGTGCCAGCAGCCCCCAACACGCGACAGAGGAGACCCAGTACTTC
TRBJ2-7,TRBV27,TRBD1,-,CASSLSRTGVYEQYF,TGTGCCAGCAGTTTATCGAGGACAGGGGTCTACGAGCAGTACTTC
TRBJ1-4,TRBV5-1,-,-,CASSYEAGREKLFF,TGCGCCAGCAGCTACGAGGCAGGGAGGGAAAAACTGTTTTTT
TRBJ2-7,TRBV2,-,once,CAAGEQYF,TGTGCCGCGGGGGAGCAGTACTTC
TRBJ2-6,TRBV6-5,-,-,CASSYPLPGANVLTF,TGTGCCAGCAGTTACCCCCTCCCTGGGGCCAACGTCCTGACTTTC
TRBJ2-5,TRBV11-1,-,once,CASSPKGAVQYF,TGTGCCAGCAGTCCAAAAGGGGCGGTCCAGTACTTC
TRBJ2-7,TRBV3-1/TRBV3-2,TRBD1,-,CASSQDLGGSHEQYF,TGTGCCAGCAGCCAAGATCTAGGGGGCTCCCACGAGCAGTACTTC
TRBJ1-2,TRBV27,TRBD1,-,CASSRQGADGYTF,TGTGCCAGCAGTCGACAGGGGGCAGATGGCTACACCTTC
TRBJ1-2,TRBV27,-,-,CASSPGGHGYGYTF,TGTGCCAGCAGCCCAGGAGGTCACGGCTATGGCTACACCTTC
TRBJ1-1,TRBV28,TRBD1,-,CASSLVGGLDTEAFF,TGTGCCAGCAGTTTAGTAGGGGGCTTAGACACTGAAGCTTTCTTT
TRBJ2-1,TRBV7-8,TRBD2,once,CASSLALSQTSGRHNEQFF,TGTGCCAGCAGCTTAGCACTATCCCAAACTAGCGGGAGACACAATGAGCAGTTCTTC
TRBJ2-1,TRBV7-2,TRBD2,few,CASSLAGGPMNEQFF,TGTGCCAGCAGCTTAGCGGGAGGGCCAATGAATGAGCAGTTCTTC
TRBJ1-6,TRBV4-1,TRBD1,-,CASSLPGQGKPPLHF,TGCGCCAGCAGCTTACCGGGACAGGGGAAACCACCCCTCCACTTT
TRBJ2-1,TRBV5-1,-,once,CASSVDSYEQFF,TGCGCCAGCAGCGTGGACAGCTATGAGCAGTTCTTC
TRBJ2-2,TRBV5-4,TRBD2,-,CASSDPGLASRELFF,TGTGCCAGCAGCGACCCGGGACTAGCGTCCCGGGAGCTGTTTTTT
TRBJ2-1,TRBV7-2,-,-,CASSLDRGYNEQFF,TGTGCCAGCAGCTTAGATAGGGGCTACAATGAGCAGTTCTTC